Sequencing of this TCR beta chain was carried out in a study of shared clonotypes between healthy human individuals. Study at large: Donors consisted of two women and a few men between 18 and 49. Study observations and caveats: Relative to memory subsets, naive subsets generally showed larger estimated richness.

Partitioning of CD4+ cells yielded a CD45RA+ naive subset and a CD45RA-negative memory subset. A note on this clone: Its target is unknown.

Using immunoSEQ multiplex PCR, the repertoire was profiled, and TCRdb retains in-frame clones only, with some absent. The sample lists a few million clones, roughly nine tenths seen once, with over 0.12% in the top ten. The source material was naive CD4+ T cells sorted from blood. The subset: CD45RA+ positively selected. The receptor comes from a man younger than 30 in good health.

CDR3 amino acids: CASSRTSGSETQYF. In DNA form, the CDR3 reads TGCGCCAGCAGCCGAACTAGCGGGAGTGAGACCCAGTACTTC. This rearrangement joins TRBV4-1 to TRBJ2-5, with 11 bases aligning to TRBD2. The germline V gene has CDR1 MGHRA and CDR2 YSYEKL. The length of the CDR3 is 14 residues. Germline trimming cut 4 bases from V and 5 bases from J; bases unmatched to any gene: 3.